Listed below are T cell receptor beta chains from one sample, sequenced in a study of read filtering for tumor transcriptome and immune sequencing. TCRdb called the reads again in MiXCR, with one record for every CDR3 protein. The table records about 57,000 distinct CDR3 sequences, 20% to 25% of them present only once. The sequencing sample was made of a population of CD138-negative cells sorted from bone marrow. The receptors come from a donor at least 40 years old with multiple myeloma. The CDR3 runs from the conserved cysteine through the conserved F or W. D genes are given only for firm matches. Some rows have no size entry. The others give once, few or many, or a class for an expanded clone.

length	size	J	D	V	DNA	CDR3
13	many	TRBJ1-1	NA	TRBV28	TGTGCCAGCAGTTGGGCCGGCGGCACTGAAGCTTTCTTT	CASSWAGGTEAFF
13	many	TRBJ1-1	NA	TRBV20-1	TGCAGTGCTACAAGAAAGAGGTCAACTGAAGCTTTCTTT	CSATRKRSTEAFF
16	NA	TRBJ2-2	TRBD2	TRBV18	TGTGCCAGCTCACCACTCACTAGCGGCAACACCGGGGAGCTGTTTTTT	CASSPLTSGNTGELFF
17	many	TRBJ2-6	TRBD1	TRBV27	TGTGCCAGCAGCTCTGACAGGGTTCTCTTTGGGGCCAACGTCCTGACTTTC	CASSSDRVLFGANVLTF
15	few	TRBJ2-1	TRBD2	TRBV7-3	TGTGCCAGCAGCTTCGATAGCGGGAGTGGAAATGAGCAGTTCTTC	CASSFDSGSGNEQFF
13	NA	TRBJ2-1	TRBD2	TRBV2	TGTGCCAGCATAAGCGGGAGGTACAATGAGCAGTTCTTC	CASISGRYNEQFF
18	many	TRBJ2-1	NA	TRBV24-1	TGTGCCACCAGTGACCCCACCCGCCGAAGGAGCGGAGACAATGAGCAGTTCTTC	CATSDPTRRRSGDNEQFF
17	few	TRBJ2-3	TRBD2	TRBV7-3	TGTGCCAGCAGCCCTCGGCTAGCGGGGGGGCGATCAGATACGCAGTATTTT	CASSPRLAGGRSDTQYF
12	NA	TRBJ1-1	NA	TRBV6-6	TGCGCCAGCAGGGCCGGGGGCACTGAAGCTTTCTTT	CASRAGGTEAFF
15	many	TRBJ2-1	TRBD1	TRBV7-2	TGTGCCAGCAGCTCTGGACAGGGGGGATACAATGAGCAGTTCTTC	CASSSGQGGYNEQFF
14	many	TRBJ2-3	NA	TRBV6-1	TGTGCCAGCAGTGGGGTAAGGGAGACAGATACGCAGTATTTT	CASSGVRETDTQYF
13	many	TRBJ2-5	NA	TRBV7-9	TGTGCCAGCAGCTCGGCCGTGAGGGAGACCCAGTACTTC	CASSSAVRETQYF
18	NA	TRBJ1-1	NA	TRBV19	TGTGCCAGTAGTGTACGACGCTCAGATGCCCGGGATTTTGGTGAAGCTTTCTTT	CASSVRRSDARDFGEAFF
14	many	TRBJ2-5	TRBD1	TRBV29-1	TGCAGCGCCCGGACAGGGAACTTGTTGGAGACCCAGTACTTC	CSARTGNLLETQYF
14	NA	TRBJ1-5	NA	TRBV6-2/TRBV6-3	TGTGCCAGCAGTCCACGGCCAGTCCCTCAGCCCCAGCATTTT	CASSPRPVPQPQHF
17	NA	TRBJ1-1	TRBD1	TRBV7-6	TGTGCCAGCAGCCGGGGGGGAGGAGCAGGGGGTTGGGCTGAAGCTTTCTTT	CASSRGGGAGGWAEAFF
20	NA	TRBJ1-5	TRBD1	TRBV5-1	TGCGCCTGCTCGCGAATCCGACAGGGTCATGAGGTGGACAGCAATCAGCCCCAGCATTTT	CACSRIRQGHEVDSNQPQHF
14	many	TRBJ2-1	NA	TRBV5-1	TGCGCCAGCAACCGGGACACCTCCTACAATGAGCAGTTCTTC	CASNRDTSYNEQFF
15	few	TRBJ1-5	TRBD1	TRBV20-1	TGCAGTGTTAGCCAGGGGGCTTATAGCAATCAGCCCCAGCATTTT	CSVSQGAYSNQPQHF
11	many	TRBJ2-7	NA	TRBV19	TGTGCCAGCAAGGAAAACTCCGAGCAGTACTTC	CASKENSEQYF
14	many	TRBJ2-5	NA	TRBV7-2	TGTGCCAGCACCTATAGTGGGGGAGAAGAGACCCAGTACTTC	CASTYSGGEETQYF
11	few	TRBJ2-3	NA	TRBV30	TGTGCCTGGAGCAGATCAGATACGCAGTATTTT	CAWSRSDTQYF
17	many	TRBJ1-4	NA	TRBV6-6	TGTGCCAGCAGTTATTCCGGGACGAGCCGAGGGGATGAAAAACTGTTTTTT	CASSYSGTSRGDEKLFF
15	many	TRBJ2-1	TRBD2	TRBV20-1	TGCAGTGCCATATTAGCGGGAGGGTCCTACAATGAGCAGTTCTTC	CSAILAGGSYNEQFF
12	many	TRBJ1-2	NA	TRBV29-1	TGCTCCCCCCAGAGCAGGGGATGTGGCTACACCTTC	CSPQSRGCGYTF
13	NA	TRBJ1-5	TRBD1	TRBV2	TGTGCCAGCAAGGACAGGGGCAATCAGCCCCAGCATTTT	CASKDRGNQPQHF
15	many	TRBJ2-1	TRBD2	TRBV7-3	TGTGCCAGCAGCGGGGCCGGGACTAGCGGGAATGAGCAGTTCTTC	CASSGAGTSGNEQFF
15	many	TRBJ2-1	NA	TRBV3-1	TGCGCCAGCAGCCAACGGGGGGCCTCCTACAATGAGCAGTTCTTC	CASSQRGASYNEQFF
15	NA	TRBJ2-1	TRBD1	TRBV19	TGTGTCAGTAGTAGGGCCTCGACAGGGGTTAACGAGCAGTTCTTC	CVSSRASTGVNEQFF
16	NA	TRBJ1-3	TRBD1	TRBV2	TGTGCCAGCAGAGAGGGGACAGTCTCCTCTGGAAACACCATATATTTT	CASREGTVSSGNTIYF
12	many	TRBJ2-3	NA	TRBV19	TGTGCCAGTAGTAAGGCCACAGATACGCAGTATTTT	CASSKATDTQYF
14	many	TRBJ2-4	NA	TRBV19	TGTGCCAGTAGAGAAGGATTAGGCAAAAACATTCAGTACTTC	CASREGLGKNIQYF